These 27 T cell receptor beta chains were sequenced from one sample in a study of cytotoxic CD8 clonotypes in ibrutinib-treated CLL. The repertoire was sequenced with immunoSEQ multiplex PCR; TCRdb's copy has only in-frame clones and lacks some. Among some 200,000 clones listed, about 72% were seen once. The source was PBMCs, collected after 24 months of ibrutinib treatment. The receptors originated from a human donor with chronic lymphocytic leukemia.

The genes are TRBV5-1 and TRBJ2-2; D is unresolved. V was shortened by 4 bases and J by 8 bases, with 15 bases between the two germline ends. CDR1 is SGHRS and CDR2 is YFSETQ in the germline V gene. The CDR3 runs 14 residues. CDR3 sequence reads: CASSRSLPTGELFF. In nucleotides, the CDR3 is TGCGCCAGCAGCCGGTCCCTCCCGACAGGGGAGCTGTTTTTT.

The genes are TRBV6-4 and TRBJ2-1; 11 bases line up with TRBD2. J was trimmed by 7 bases and V by 4 bases; bases with no gene match: 3. CDR3 size: 14 residues. Per the germline V gene, CDR1 is MRHNA and CDR2 is SNTAGT. The CDR3, as DNA: TGTGCCAGCAGTGTACTAGCGGGAGTTAATGAGCAGTTCTTC. Its translation: CASSVLAGVNEQFF.

This clone was seen just once. The CDR3 is CASSFGTSGASTDTQYF. In nucleotides, the CDR3 is TGTGCCAGCAGCTTCGGGACTAGCGGGGCTAGCACAGATACGCAGTATTTT. The chain combines TRBV7-9 with TRBJ2-3; 13 bases match TRBD2. Germline V CDR1 and CDR2: SEHNR, FQNEAQ (reference sequence). This CDR3 has 17 amino acids. V lost 3 bases and J lost 0; bases outside the gene matches: 3.

The CDR3: CASSQDTGGYNEQFF. The CDR3 bases are TGCGCCAGCAGCCAAGATACGGGAGGGTACAATGAGCAGTTCTTC. The rearrangement uses TRBV4-3 and TRBJ2-1, with TRBD2 identical over 8 bases. Trimming removed 0 bases from V and 4 bases from J; junction bases left unmatched: 2. Germline V lookup: CDR1 LGHNA, CDR2 YSLEER. CDR3 size: 15 residues.

The V gene is TRBV7-2, the J gene TRBJ2-7; D perhaps matches TRBD2 (5 bases). The V end was cut by 3 bases, the J end by 5 bases, with 8 bases between. The germline V gene has CDR1 SGHTA and CDR2 FQGNSA. This CDR3 is 12 amino acids long. CDR3 coding DNA: TGTGCCAGCAGCTTGGACTGGGACGAGCAGTACTTC. It translates to CASSLDWDEQYF.

This clone was observed a few times. As DNA, the CDR3 is TGTGCCATCAGTGGAGGACCGGGACAGACTAGCACAGATACGCAGTATTTT. It is translated as CAISGGPGQTSTDTQYF. V usage is TRBV10-3 and J usage is TRBJ2-3; 7 nucleotides align to TRBD1. CDR1 and CDR2 (germline): ENHRY, SYGVKD. Trimming removed 4 bases from V and 0 bases from J; junction bases left unmatched: 10. The CDR3 runs 17 residues.

The chain joins TRBV6-1 to TRBJ2-1, with 12 bases lining up with TRBD2. The length of the CDR3 is 20 residues. V lost 3 bases and J lost 1; bases outside the gene matches: 13. Germline CDR1 MNHNS, CDR2 SASEGT. The CDR3 spells CASSDRPGVGLAGSYNEQFF. The CDR3 DNA reads TGTGCCAGCAGTGACCGCCCCGGGGTGGGACTAGCGGGTTCCTACAATGAGCAGTTCTTC.

This clone was detected only a few times. The chain employs TRBV4-1 and TRBJ1-1; TRBD1 is a possible D gene (5 bases). The CDR3 has 13 amino acids. Germline CDR1 and CDR2: MGHRA and YSYEKL. The V end was cut by 3 bases, the J end by 8 bases, with 13 bases between. In nucleotides, the CDR3 is TGCGCCAGCAGCCAGAACGGGGCCCTCGAAGCTTTCTTT. This sequence encodes CASSQNGALEAFF.

This chain joins TRBV29-1 and TRBJ2-7, with a possible D match to TRBD2 (6 bases). The CDR3 runs 12 residues. Germline V lookup: CDR1 SQVTM, CDR2 ANQGSEA. For the CDR3, the DNA is TGCAGTGGCCGGGGGAATATGTACGAGCAGTACTTC. Its protein product is CSGRGNMYEQYF.

The table lists this clone with a few counts. The DNA for the CDR3 is TGTGCCAGCAGAGACAGGGGGTTCACTGAAGCTTTCTTT. Protein: CASRDRGFTEAFF. The J gene is TRBJ1-1, the V gene TRBV2; 9 bases are shared with TRBD1. CDR1 and CDR2 from the germline V gene are SNHLY and FYNNEI. Trimming at V came to 6 bases and at J to 4 bases, leaving 3 bases not matched to a gene. CDR3 length equals 13 residues.

This chain joins TRBV19 and TRBJ2-7, with 8 bases fitting TRBD1. The germline gives CDR1 LNHDA, CDR2 SQIVND (reference sequence). CDR3 length equals 16 residues. With 5 bases clipped from V and 5 bases from J, the junction kept 14 bases outside the gene matches. Here the CDR3 DNA reads TGTGCCAGTAGTCCCAGGGACAGGATCGGGGTGGACGAGCAGTACTTC. Translated, it gives CASSPRDRIGVDEQYF.

V usage is TRBV11-3 and J usage is TRBJ2-5; D is perhaps TRBD1 or TRBD2 (5 bases each). The CDR3 contains 12 residues. Germline CDR1 and CDR2: SGHNT and YENEEA. V was clipped by 6 bases and J by 1 base, with 6 bases between them. CDR3 sequence (DNA): TGTGCCAGCAGTGGGGGCCAAGAGACCCAGTACTTC. Residues: CASSGGQETQYF.

This clone was counted many times. CDR3 amino acids: CASSYGAGETQYF. The CDR3 DNA sequence: TGTGCCAGCAGTTACGGGGCGGGGGAGACCCAGTACTTC. The chain links TRBV6-7 to TRBJ2-5, with D maybe TRBD2 (6 bases). TRBV6-7 counts as an open reading frame of uncertain function. V was trimmed by 2 bases and J by 5 bases, leaving 9 bases between them. The CDR3 consists of 13 residues.

This chain connects TRBV7-2 to TRBJ2-5; 10 bases are a match to TRBD1. V trimming: 4 bases; J trimming: 5 bases; junction bases outside the gene matches: 7. The CDR3 runs to 15 residues. Per germline, CDR1 SGHTA and CDR2 FQGNSA. The CDR3 sequence: CASSSYGGQGETQYF. The CDR3 DNA is TGTGCCAGCAGCTCCTATGGGGGACAGGGGGAGACCCAGTACTTC.

This clone has only a few counts. The gene calls are TRBV2 and TRBJ1-5, with D perhaps TRBD1 (5 bases). This CDR3 spans 15 amino acids. CDR1 SNHLY and CDR2 FYNNEI come from the germline V gene. Deletions cut 6 bases from V and 0 bases from J, with 12 bases between. The DNA for the CDR3 is TGTGCCAGCAGAGGGGTCCGGAATAGCAATCAGCCCCAGCATTTT. The encoded protein is CASRGVRNSNQPQHF.

The chain carries TRBV10-3 and TRBJ2-2, with D possibly being TRBD1 (6 bases). This CDR3 comprises 15 residues. Trimming pared 4 bases from V and 0 bases from J, leaving 9 bases between. Germline V lookup: CDR1 ENHRY, CDR2 SYGVKD. Here the CDR3 reads CAISVAGANTGELFF. The CDR3 nucleotides are TGTGCCATCAGTGTCGCAGGGGCGAACACCGGGGAGCTGTTTTTT.

V and J are TRBV7-4 and TRBJ1-1; D remains ambiguous. This CDR3 is 15 amino acids long. Trimming left V 1 base short and J 6 bases short, with 15 bases between. Germline V gives CDR1 SGHVT, CDR2 SQSDAQ. In DNA, the CDR3 is TGTGCCAGCAGCTTAGATCCCGGGTTTCGGGCTGAAGCTTTCTTT. Translation: CASSLDPGFRAEAFF.

This clone came up a few times. V gene TRBV27 combines with J gene TRBJ1-2, with 7 nucleotides matching TRBD1. This CDR3 region has 15 residues. Trimming took 0 bases from V and 5 from J; bases not matched to a gene: 6. Per the germline V gene, CDR1 is MNHEY and CDR2 is SMNVEV (reference sequence). The CDR3 DNA is TGTGCCAGCAGTTTATCGGCAGGGGGACAATATGGCTACACCTTC. It specifies CASSLSAGGQYGYTF.

The rearrangement links TRBV19 to TRBJ2-1; 8 bases are shared with TRBD2. CDR3 length equals 16 residues. Germline V gives CDR1 LNHDA, CDR2 SQIVND (reference sequence). The J segment lost 2 bases and the V segment lost 6 bases, leaving 9 bases of the junction unmatched. The CDR3 bases are TGTGCCAGTAGAAAAGCGGGAGCAACCCCCTACAATGAGCAGTTCTTC. Translating gives CASRKAGATPYNEQFF.

This clone was observed a single time. The chain is built from TRBV11-2 and TRBJ2-2; D gene ambiguous. Trimming removed 4 bases from V and 5 bases from J, with 5 bases in between. This CDR3 region has 12 residues. Looked up from germline, CDR1 is SGHAT and CDR2 is FQNNGV. CDR3 sequence reads: CASSSGTGELFF. DNA of the CDR3: TGTGCCAGCAGCTCTGGAACCGGGGAGCTGTTTTTT.

This clone was counted between two and nine times. The chain is built from TRBV27 and TRBJ2-2; a weak D match, TRBD2 (6 bases). The CDR3 runs to 15 residues. V was cut by 6 bases and J by 6 bases, with 17 bases left in between. Germline V gives CDR1 MNHEY, CDR2 SMNVEV (reference sequence). The CDR3 bases are TGTGCCAGCAGCCCATGGGAGGCCATCCCCGGGGAGCTGTTTTTT. This gives the protein CASSPWEAIPGELFF.

V gene TRBV6-5 combines with J gene TRBJ1-2; maybe TRBD1 (5 bases). Trimming removed 4 bases at V and 4 bases at J, with 19 bases between. This CDR3 is 16 amino acids long. Germline-derived CDR1 and CDR2 are MNHEY and SVGAGI. The CDR3 region has the DNA TGTGCCAGCAGTTCCTGGCGCAGGGAACAGCCCTATGGCTACACCTTC. Protein sequence: CASSSWRREQPYGYTF.

This chain joins TRBV27 and TRBJ1-2, with a possible D match to TRBD1 (5 bases). The CDR3 extends over 13 amino acids. V was pared by 5 bases and J by 4 bases, with 11 bases between. Germline V CDR1 and CDR2: MNHEY, SMNVEV (reference sequence). Written as DNA, the CDR3 is TGTGCCAGCAGTACCACGACAGCCTATGGCTACACCTTC. Its protein is CASSTTTAYGYTF.

The J gene is TRBJ2-5, the V gene TRBV5-4; TRBD1 is a possible D gene (5 bases). The length of the CDR3 is 16 residues. Germline V gene data show CDR1 as SGHNT and CDR2 as YYREEE (reference sequence). V was trimmed by 4 bases and J by 3 bases, leaving 19 bases between them. CDR3 nucleotide sequence: TGTGCCAGCAGCACGTATAAAGCCGACAGAAAAGAGACCCAGTACTTC. This sequence encodes CASSTYKADRKETQYF.

This chain links TRBV5-1 with TRBJ2-3; TRBD2 matches 11 bases. CDR1 is SGHRS and CDR2 is YFSETQ in the germline V gene. The V and J ends lost 8 bases and 1 base, in that order; junction bases with no gene match: 9. The CDR3 loop spans 16 amino acids. CDR3 amino acids: CASGLPGLAGTDTQYF. CDR3 nucleotides: TGCGCCAGTGGACTCCCGGGACTAGCGGGCACAGATACGCAGTATTTT.

The chain combines TRBV10-2 with TRBJ2-5; no clear D gene. Germline V gives CDR1 WSHSY, CDR2 SAAADI. The CDR3 runs to 14 residues. V lost 5 bases and J lost 1, with 11 bases in between. The CDR3 DNA follows: TGCGCCAGCAGTAGGGCAGCTAGCCAAGAGACCCAGTACTTC. It specifies CASSRAASQETQYF.

The rearrangement links TRBV4-2 to TRBJ2-1, with 12 positions matching TRBD2. In germline, CDR1 is LGHNA, CDR2 YNFKEQ. Germline trimming cut 1 base from V and 9 bases from J; bases unmatched to any gene: 4. This CDR3 is 15 amino acids long. CDR3 residues: CASSQGTSGDIEQFF. The CDR3 DNA is TGTGCCAGCAGCCAAGGGACTAGCGGGGATATTGAGCAGTTCTTC.